Listed below are T cell receptor beta chains from one sample, sequenced in a study of OX40 agonist ivuxolimab in advanced cancers. The table came from immunoSEQ multiplex PCR; TCRdb's copy has only in-frame clones and leaves some out. The sample yields 7,000 to 9,500 clones, about nine tenths seen once. Sequencing used CD4+ or CD8+ T cells sorted from blood, obtained in a trial of the OX40 agonist ivuxolimab. These receptors originate from an adult with an advanced solid tumor such as melanoma, head and neck, liver or kidney cancer. CDR3s include the opening cysteine and the closing phenylalanine or tryptophan. The D gene is left open where the match is weak. The listing skips clone size in some rows; elsewhere it reads once, few, many or a size class.

DNA: TGTGCCAGCAGTGTCTGGGACTCCCCTGAAGCTTTCTTT; CDR3: CASSVWDSPEAFF; V: TRBV6-1; D: -; length: 13; size: once; J: TRBJ1-1
DNA: TGTGCCAGCAGCGATCGGACAGACCCTGGAAACACCATATATTTT; CDR3: CASSDRTDPGNTIYF; V: TRBV13; D: -; length: 15; size: large; J: TRBJ1-3
DNA: TGTGCCAGCAGCGCACAACAGGGTAACACTGAAGCTTTCTTT; CDR3: CASSAQQGNTEAFF; V: TRBV9; D: -; length: 14; size: -; J: TRBJ1-1
DNA: TGTGCCAGCAGCGAAGAGGAGTTCAGGAGCGATAGCAATCAGTCCCAGCATTTT; CDR3: CASSEEEFRSDSNQSQHF; V: TRBV7-6; D: -; length: 18; size: -; J: TRBJ1-5
DNA: TGTGCCAGCAGCTTAGCGGCAGGGCTGGCGGAGACCCAGTACTTC; CDR3: CASSLAAGLAETQYF; V: TRBV11-2; D: -; length: 15; size: -; J: TRBJ2-5
DNA: TGCGCCAGCAGCCAAGGACTAGCCACCGGGGAGCTGTTTTTT; CDR3: CASSQGLATGELFF; V: TRBV4-1; D: TRBD2; length: 14; size: -; J: TRBJ2-2
DNA: TGTGCCAGCATAGAAACCCGCCTACAGGGGGGCTTCGGCTACGAGCAGTACTTC; CDR3: CASIETRLQGGFGYEQYF; V: TRBV2; D: TRBD1; length: 18; size: -; J: TRBJ2-7
DNA: TGTGCCAGCAGCCCCGGGACAGGGGGCTACGAGCAGTACTTC; CDR3: CASSPGTGGYEQYF; V: TRBV27; D: TRBD1; length: 14; size: -; J: TRBJ2-7
DNA: TGTGCCAGCAGTTCGCCAAAGGGGACTAGCTCCTACGAGCAGTACTTC; CDR3: CASSSPKGTSSYEQYF; V: TRBV27; D: TRBD2; length: 16; size: once; J: TRBJ2-7
DNA: TGTGCCAGTAGTCCAAGCTCAGGGGGAAGCAATTCACCCCTCCACTTT; CDR3: CASSPSSGGSNSPLHF; V: TRBV19; D: TRBD1; length: 16; size: -; J: TRBJ1-6
DNA: TGCGCCAGCAGCCAAGCTCCTACCTACGAGCAGTACTTC; CDR3: CASSQAPTYEQYF; V: TRBV4-1; D: -; length: 13; size: -; J: TRBJ2-7
DNA: TGTGCCAGCAGCCGAGGGACGGACTCTGGAAACACCATATATTTT; CDR3: CASSRGTDSGNTIYF; V: TRBV6-6; D: -; length: 15; size: -; J: TRBJ1-3
DNA: TGTGCCAGCAGTTTTCGGCTAGCGGGGGGCCGGGGAAAAGAGACCCAGTACTTC; CDR3: CASSFRLAGGRGKETQYF; V: TRBV28; D: TRBD2; length: 18; size: -; J: TRBJ2-5
DNA: TGTGCCAGCAGCCCGGGACTAGCGGCCTACGAGCAGTACTTC; CDR3: CASSPGLAAYEQYF; V: TRBV11-2; D: TRBD2; length: 14; size: -; J: TRBJ2-7
DNA: TGTGCCACCCCACTCGGGGCCACAGATACGCAGTATTTT; CDR3: CATPLGATDTQYF; V: TRBV21-1; D: -; length: 13; size: once; J: TRBJ2-3
DNA: TGCGCCAGCAGCTTGACGAGCGGATACGAGCAGTACTTC; CDR3: CASSLTSGYEQYF; V: TRBV5-1; D: -; length: 13; size: -; J: TRBJ2-7
DNA: TGCGCCAGCAGCCCACGACAGGGGGCGGGGGAGCAGTACTTC; CDR3: CASSPRQGAGEQYF; V: TRBV5-1; D: TRBD1; length: 14; size: -; J: TRBJ2-7
DNA: TGTGCCAGTAGTATAGAACGCACAGATACGCAGTATTTT; CDR3: CASSIERTDTQYF; V: TRBV19; D: -; length: 13; size: -; J: TRBJ2-3
DNA: TGTGCTAGTGGTTTGGTACGATTACAGGGGGGGGCTGAAGCTTTCTTT; CDR3: CASGLVRLQGGAEAFF; V: TRBV12-5; D: TRBD1; length: 16; size: -; J: TRBJ1-1
DNA: TGTGCCAGCAGCCCAACTGGGGAATCTTACGGGGAGCTGTTTTTT; CDR3: CASSPTGESYGELFF; V: TRBV5-4; D: -; length: 15; size: -; J: TRBJ2-2
DNA: TGTGCCAGCAGAGAAGCCCCCGGGACCCTCTACAATGAGCAGTTCTTC; CDR3: CASREAPGTLYNEQFF; V: TRBV6-1; D: -; length: 16; size: once; J: TRBJ2-1
DNA: TGTGCCAGTAGTATGGTTAGGGGGCGTCGAGCTTTCTTT; CDR3: CASSMVRGRRAFF; V: TRBV19; D: TRBD1; length: 13; size: -; J: TRBJ1-1
DNA: TGTGCCAGCAGCGTAGATGTGTCAGCAACTTACGAGCAGTACTTC; CDR3: CASSVDVSATYEQYF; V: TRBV9; D: -; length: 15; size: once; J: TRBJ2-7
DNA: TGCGCCAGCAGCTTGGGACTAGCGGGCTCCTACAATGAGCAGTTCTTC; CDR3: CASSLGLAGSYNEQFF; V: TRBV5-1; D: TRBD2; length: 16; size: -; J: TRBJ2-1
DNA: TGTGCCAGCCGAGCAGGGCCCAGATTGCCCCTCCACTTT; CDR3: CASRAGPRLPLHF; V: TRBV28; D: -; length: 13; size: -; J: TRBJ1-6
DNA: TGTGCCAGCAGTTGGTCCCGGGAGGGTAACACTGAAGCTTTCTTT; CDR3: CASSWSREGNTEAFF; V: TRBV6-5; D: -; length: 15; size: -; J: TRBJ1-1
DNA: TGTGCCAGCGGAAGGGAGACTTACGAGCAGTACTTC; CDR3: CASGRETYEQYF; V: TRBV7-9; D: -; length: 12; size: -; J: TRBJ2-7
DNA: TGTGCCAGCAGCTTGGGACAGGGGGCCTATGGCTACACCTTC; CDR3: CASSLGQGAYGYTF; V: TRBV5-6; D: TRBD1; length: 14; size: -; J: TRBJ1-2
DNA: TGTGCCAGCAGCTTAGCGCAGCTCTGGAATGAGCAGTTCTTC; CDR3: CASSLAQLWNEQFF; V: TRBV7-2; D: -; length: 14; size: -; J: TRBJ2-1
DNA: TGTGCCATCAGTGAGTCAACAGGGATTGGGGCCAACGTCCTGACTTTC; CDR3: CAISESTGIGANVLTF; V: TRBV10-3; D: -; length: 16; size: -; J: TRBJ2-6
DNA: TGTGCCGCCAGCGCGCAGGGGTCCTACGAGCAGTACTTC; CDR3: CAASAQGSYEQYF; V: TRBV19; D: -; length: 13; size: -; J: TRBJ2-7
DNA: TGTGCCAGTAGTGCCTGGGCAGGGGAAAAACTGTTTTTT; CDR3: CASSAWAGEKLFF; V: TRBV19; D: -; length: 13; size: -; J: TRBJ1-4
DNA: TGTGCCAGCAGCCCCGGGGGACAGGGGGCAACAGATACGCAGTATTTT; CDR3: CASSPGGQGATDTQYF; V: TRBV5-4; D: TRBD1; length: 16; size: once; J: TRBJ2-3
DNA: TGTGCCAGCAGTGAATTAGCGGGGGGACTCGCAGATACGCAGTATTTT; CDR3: CASSELAGGLADTQYF; V: TRBV6-1; D: TRBD2; length: 16; size: -; J: TRBJ2-3
DNA: TGTGCCAGCATAGGAGCGGGTGGCTCCTACAATGAGCAGTTCTTC; CDR3: CASIGAGGSYNEQFF; V: TRBV7-9; D: -; length: 15; size: -; J: TRBJ2-1
DNA: TGTGCCAGCAGCAGGAGGACAGGGATTTTCACTAATGAAAAACTGTTTTTT; CDR3: CASSRRTGIFTNEKLFF; V: TRBV27; D: TRBD1; length: 17; size: medium-sized; J: TRBJ1-4
DNA: TGTGCCAGCATCCCTTCGGGGGGGTCGGCAGATACGCAGTATTTT; CDR3: CASIPSGGSADTQYF; V: TRBV7-6; D: TRBD2; length: 15; size: once; J: TRBJ2-3
DNA: TGTGCCAGCAGCGGGGCTTACAATGAGCAGTTCTTC; CDR3: CASSGAYNEQFF; V: TRBV11-2; D: -; length: 12; size: -; J: TRBJ2-1
DNA: TGTGCCAGCAGGGACGGACCGTCTCTCAAAGCTTTCTTT; CDR3: CASRDGPSLKAFF; V: TRBV27; D: -; length: 13; size: -; J: TRBJ1-1
DNA: TGTGCCAGCAGTTTAAGCGGACTAGCGGGGGCTTATCCCACAGATACGCAGTATTTT; CDR3: CASSLSGLAGAYPTDTQYF; V: TRBV27; D: TRBD2; length: 19; size: -; J: TRBJ2-3
DNA: TGTGCCAGCAGTGAAGAATTCTCTGGGGCCAACGTCCTGACTTTC; CDR3: CASSEEFSGANVLTF; V: TRBV6-4; D: -; length: 15; size: once; J: TRBJ2-6
DNA: TGTGCCAGCAGTTACAACAGAATCTCTGGGGCCAACGTCCTGACTTTC; CDR3: CASSYNRISGANVLTF; V: TRBV6-6; D: -; length: 16; size: -; J: TRBJ2-6
DNA: TGTGCCAGCAGTTTAGCAAGACAGGCTAAAGTTCAGTACTTC; CDR3: CASSLARQAKVQYF; V: TRBV27; D: -; length: 14; size: -; J: TRBJ2-7